A selection of T cell receptor beta chains follows, all from one sample in a study of Ad26.COV2.S vaccination and SARS-CoV-2 variants. Profiled with immunoSEQ multiplex PCR; TCRdb holds only in-frame clones, not every one. In the table there are around 310,000 clones, 85% to 90% of which are singletons. This specimen consisted of peripheral blood, obtained in a trial of Ad26.COV2.S vaccine versus placebo. These receptors were taken from a person between 18 and 65 years old who received the Ad26.COV2.S COVID-19 vaccine or a placebo. Both conserved end residues are part of each CDR3. D genes are given only for firm matches. Clone size, where shown, is once, few, many, or a class for clones that have expanded.

>TRBJ2-3|TRBV28|TRBD2|-
CASSPSRLAVAFSTDTQYF
TGTGCCAGCAGCCCCTCCCGACTAGCAGTCGCGTTTAGCACAGATACGCAGTATTTT
>TRBJ2-1|TRBV6-2/TRBV6-3|-|-
CASSYRPGDEQFF
TGTGCCAGCAGTTACCGCCCGGGGGATGAGCAGTTCTTC
>TRBJ1-1|TRBV11-2|-|-
CASSPFATEAFF
TGTGCCAGCAGCCCATTTGCCACTGAAGCTTTCTTT
>TRBJ1-1|TRBV11-2|-|-
CASSPPVNTEAFF
TGTGCCAGCAGCCCCCCTGTGAACACTGAAGCTTTCTTT
>TRBJ2-3|TRBV4-2|-|-
CASSQRVAEGTDTQYF
TGTGCCAGCAGCCAGAGGGTAGCGGAGGGAACAGATACGCAGTATTTT
>TRBJ2-1|TRBV28|TRBD2|-
CASSLYRLAGTNEQFF
TGTGCCAGCAGCCTTTACCGACTAGCGGGAACCAATGAGCAGTTCTTC
>TRBJ2-3|TRBV13|TRBD2|-
CASSLKTSGGGMDTQYF
TGTGCCAGCAGCTTAAAGACTAGCGGAGGAGGTATGGATACGCAGTATTTT
>TRBJ2-7|TRBV12-3/TRBV12-4|-|once
CASSFSGPYEQYF
TGTGCCAGCAGTTTTTCGGGTCCCTACGAGCAGTACTTC
>TRBJ1-1|TRBV18|-|-
CASSQGNTEAFF
TGTGCCAGCTCACAAGGGAACACTGAAGCTTTCTTT
>TRBJ1-1|TRBV5-1|-|-
CASSLAGDTEAFF
TGCGCCAGCAGCTTGGCCGGAGACACTGAAGCTTTCTTT
>TRBJ1-1|TRBV6-1|-|-
CASSEMGQGEWSMNTEAFF
TGTGCCAGCAGTGAAATGGGCCAGGGAGAGTGGAGCATGAACACTGAAGCTTTCTTT
>TRBJ2-7|TRBV2|TRBD2|-
CAGRGSGGLYEQYF
TGTGCCGGAAGGGGTAGCGGGGGGCTCTACGAGCAGTACTTC
>TRBJ1-4|TRBV5-4|-|-
CASSSSGTQREKLFF
TGTGCCAGCAGCTCATCCGGGACACAGCGCGAAAAACTGTTTTTT
>TRBJ2-1|TRBV2|TRBD2|-
CASSVEGGGNYNEQFF
TGTGCCAGCAGTGTAGAAGGCGGGGGGAACTACAATGAGCAGTTCTTC
>TRBJ2-7|TRBV10-3|-|-
CAIIGQGSKEQYF
TGTGCCATCATTGGTCAGGGATCGAAAGAGCAGTACTTC
>TRBJ2-1|TRBV7-2|-|-
CASSPALSWGQFF
TGTGCCAGCAGCCCAGCGCTCTCTTGGGGGCAGTTCTTC
>TRBJ1-1|TRBV7-2|-|-
CASSLEANTEAFF
TGTGCCAGCAGCTTAGAGGCTAACACTGAAGCTTTCTTT
>TRBJ1-1|TRBV5-5|TRBD1|-
CASSLATPRDSGSSAFF
TGTGCCAGCAGCCTCGCGACTCCACGGGACAGCGGATCCAGTGCTTTCTTT
>TRBJ2-3|TRBV18|-|-
CASSRGLGGMTDTQYF
TGTGCCAGCTCACGTGGGCTGGGGGGCATGACAGATACGCAGTATTTT
>TRBJ1-1|TRBV3-1/TRBV3-2|-|once
CASSQDAGVGYLGIGTEAFF
TGTGCCAGCAGCCAAGATGCAGGGGTGGGTTATTTAGGGATAGGCACTGAAGCTTTCTTT